This T cell receptor beta chain is drawn from a study of shared clonotypes between healthy human individuals. Looked up from germline, CDR1 is SGHVS and CDR2 is FNYEAQ. The CDR3 length is 12 residues. Trimming cost V 1 base and J 7 bases, with 4 bases left between them. Every immunoSEQ plate was one replicate of a subset's evenly spread DNA. Produced via immunoSEQ multiplex PCR; TCRdb's table is partial and in-frame only. The data contain roughly 2,500,000 clones, roughly 93% of them singletons. General study findings and limits: An effect of sequencing depth on clonotype sharing among donors was expected.

As regards this clone: Antigen specificity is unknown.

Material: naive CD4+ T cells from PBMCs. Subset described: CD45RA+ positively selected. The TCR originated in a man aged 18 to 30 in good health. Some clones in this sample may be carry-over from other donors' samples. J is TRBJ1-4 and V is TRBV7-6; D is uncertain. The CDR3 sequence is CASSLDGEKLFF. The CDR3 DNA is TGTGCCAGCAGCTTAGATGGTGAAAAACTGTTTTTT.